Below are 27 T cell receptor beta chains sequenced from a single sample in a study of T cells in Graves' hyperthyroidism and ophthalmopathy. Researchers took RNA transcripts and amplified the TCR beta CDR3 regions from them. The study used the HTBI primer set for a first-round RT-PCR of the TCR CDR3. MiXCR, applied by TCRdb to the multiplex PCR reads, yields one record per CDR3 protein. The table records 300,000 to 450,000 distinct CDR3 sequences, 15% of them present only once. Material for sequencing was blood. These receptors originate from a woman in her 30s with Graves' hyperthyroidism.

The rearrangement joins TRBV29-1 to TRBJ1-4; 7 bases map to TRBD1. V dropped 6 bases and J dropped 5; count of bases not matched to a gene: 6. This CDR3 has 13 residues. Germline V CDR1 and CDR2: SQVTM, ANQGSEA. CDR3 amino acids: CSVVTGRNEKLFF. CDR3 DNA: TGCAGCGTCGTGACAGGGAGAAATGAAAAACTGTTTTTT. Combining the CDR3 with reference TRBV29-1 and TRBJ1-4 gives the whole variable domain SAVISQKPSRDICQRGTSLTIQCQVDSQVTMMFWYRQQPGQSLTLIATANQGSEATYESGFVIDKFPISRPNLTFSTLTVSNMSPEDSSIYLCSVVTGRNEKLFFGSGTQLSVL.

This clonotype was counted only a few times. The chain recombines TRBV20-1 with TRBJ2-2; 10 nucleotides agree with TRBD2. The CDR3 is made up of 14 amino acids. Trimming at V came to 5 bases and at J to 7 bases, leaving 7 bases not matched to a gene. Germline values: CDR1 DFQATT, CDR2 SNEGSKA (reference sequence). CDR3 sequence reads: CSAQREGQIGELFF. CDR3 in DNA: TGCAGTGCTCAGCGGGAGGGCCAAATCGGGGAGCTGTTTTTT.

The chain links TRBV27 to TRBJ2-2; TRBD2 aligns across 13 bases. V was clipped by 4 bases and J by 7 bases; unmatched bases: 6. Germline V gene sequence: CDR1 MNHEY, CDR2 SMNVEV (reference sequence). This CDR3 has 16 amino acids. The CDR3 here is CASSSGLAGLIGELFF. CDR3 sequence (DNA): TGTGCCAGCAGTTCGGGACTAGCGGGACTCATCGGGGAGCTGTTTTTT.

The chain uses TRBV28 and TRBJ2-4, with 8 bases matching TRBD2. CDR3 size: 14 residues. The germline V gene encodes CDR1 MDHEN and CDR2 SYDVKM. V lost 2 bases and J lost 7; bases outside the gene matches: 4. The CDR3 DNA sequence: TGTGCCAGCAGTTTAATTAGCGGGAAGAACATTCAGTACTTC. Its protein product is CASSLISGKNIQYF.

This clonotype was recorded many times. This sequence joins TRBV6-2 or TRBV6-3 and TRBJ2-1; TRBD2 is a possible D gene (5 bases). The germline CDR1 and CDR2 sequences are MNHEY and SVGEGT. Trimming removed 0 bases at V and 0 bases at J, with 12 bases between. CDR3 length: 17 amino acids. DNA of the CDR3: TGTGCCAGCAGTTACTCGATCGCTGAGGGCTCCTACAATGAGCAGTTCTTC. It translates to CASSYSIAEGSYNEQFF.

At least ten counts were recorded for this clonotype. The DNA of the CDR3 is TGCGCCAGCAGGCGAGCGGGATCGGAAGACAATGAGCAGTTCTTC. Encoded protein: CASRRAGSEDNEQFF. The chain employs TRBV10-2 and TRBJ2-1; 7 bases are shared with TRBD2. CDR1 is WSHSY, CDR2 SAAADI, per germline. The V gene end was trimmed by 6 bases and the J gene end by 5 bases; junction bases not matched to a gene: 10. The CDR3 totals 15 residues.

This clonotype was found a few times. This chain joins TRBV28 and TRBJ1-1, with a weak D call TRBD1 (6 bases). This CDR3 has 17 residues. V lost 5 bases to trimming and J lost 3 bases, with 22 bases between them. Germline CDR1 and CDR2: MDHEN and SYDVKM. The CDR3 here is CASSTPDRSLGDTEAFF. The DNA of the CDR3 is TGTGCCAGCAGTACCCCGGACAGATCCCTGGGGGACACTGAAGCTTTCTTT.

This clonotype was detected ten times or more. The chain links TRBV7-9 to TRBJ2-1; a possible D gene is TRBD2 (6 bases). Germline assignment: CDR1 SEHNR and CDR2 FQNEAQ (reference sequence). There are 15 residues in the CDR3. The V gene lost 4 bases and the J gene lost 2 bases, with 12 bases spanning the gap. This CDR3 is CASSSQGLTYNEQFF. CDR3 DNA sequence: TGTGCCAGCAGCTCCCAGGGACTTACCTACAATGAGCAGTTCTTC.

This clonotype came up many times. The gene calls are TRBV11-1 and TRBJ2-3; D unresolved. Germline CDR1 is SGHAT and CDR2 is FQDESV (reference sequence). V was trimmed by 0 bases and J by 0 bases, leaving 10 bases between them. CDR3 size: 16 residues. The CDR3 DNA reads TGTGCCAGCAGCTTAGCCCAAGTGCGGAGCACAGATACGCAGTATTTT. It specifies CASSLAQVRSTDTQYF.

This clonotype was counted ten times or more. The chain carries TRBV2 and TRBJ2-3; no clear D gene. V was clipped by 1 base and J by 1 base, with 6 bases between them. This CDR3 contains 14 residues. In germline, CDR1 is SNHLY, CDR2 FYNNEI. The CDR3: CASSEGLGTDTQYF. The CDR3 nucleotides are TGTGCCAGCAGTGAAGGTTTGGGCACAGATACGCAGTATTTT.

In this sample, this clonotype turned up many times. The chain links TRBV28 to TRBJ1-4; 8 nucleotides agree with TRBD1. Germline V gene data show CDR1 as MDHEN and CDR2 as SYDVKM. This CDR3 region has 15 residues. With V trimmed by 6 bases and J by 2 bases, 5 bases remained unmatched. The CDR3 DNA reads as TGTGCCAGCAGATCCCGGGACAGGACTAATGAAAAACTGTTTTTT. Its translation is CASRSRDRTNEKLFF.

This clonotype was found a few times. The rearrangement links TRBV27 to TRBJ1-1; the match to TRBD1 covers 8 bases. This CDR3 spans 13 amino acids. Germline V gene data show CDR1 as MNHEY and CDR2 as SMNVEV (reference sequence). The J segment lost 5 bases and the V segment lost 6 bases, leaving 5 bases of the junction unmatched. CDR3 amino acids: CASRQGEGTEAFF. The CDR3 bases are TGTGCCAGCAGACAGGGGGAGGGGACTGAAGCTTTCTTT.

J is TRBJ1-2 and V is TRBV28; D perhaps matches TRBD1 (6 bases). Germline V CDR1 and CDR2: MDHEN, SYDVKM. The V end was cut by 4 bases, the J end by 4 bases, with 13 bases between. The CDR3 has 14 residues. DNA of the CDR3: TGTGCCAGCAGTTCCCGGACAGTCTTCTATGGCTACACCTTC. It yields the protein CASSSRTVFYGYTF.

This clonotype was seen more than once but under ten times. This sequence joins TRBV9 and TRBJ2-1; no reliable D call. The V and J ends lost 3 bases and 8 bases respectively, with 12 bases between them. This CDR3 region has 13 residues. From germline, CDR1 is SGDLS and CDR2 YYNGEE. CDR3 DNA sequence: TGTGCCAGCAGCGCCCCCTTCATCGATGAGCAGTTCTTC. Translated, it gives CASSAPFIDEQFF.

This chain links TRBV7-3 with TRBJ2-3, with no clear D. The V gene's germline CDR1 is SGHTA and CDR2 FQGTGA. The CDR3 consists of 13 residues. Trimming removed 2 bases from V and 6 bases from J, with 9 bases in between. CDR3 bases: TGTGCCAGCAGCTTAGCGGCCAGGGATACGCAGTATTTT. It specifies CASSLAARDTQYF.

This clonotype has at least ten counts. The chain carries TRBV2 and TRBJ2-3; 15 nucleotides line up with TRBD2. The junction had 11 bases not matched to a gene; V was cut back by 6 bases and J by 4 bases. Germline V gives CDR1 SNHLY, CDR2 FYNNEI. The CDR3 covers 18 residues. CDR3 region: CASRGLAGGVMQADTQYF. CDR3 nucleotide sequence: TGTGCCAGCAGGGGACTAGCGGGAGGCGTAATGCAGGCAGATACGCAGTATTTT.

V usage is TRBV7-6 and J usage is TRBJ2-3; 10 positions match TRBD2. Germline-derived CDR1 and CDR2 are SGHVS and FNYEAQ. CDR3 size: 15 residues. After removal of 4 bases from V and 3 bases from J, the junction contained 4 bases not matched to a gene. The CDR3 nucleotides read TGTGCCAGCAGCTCGGGACTAGCGCCAACAGATACGCAGTATTTT. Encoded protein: CASSSGLAPTDTQYF. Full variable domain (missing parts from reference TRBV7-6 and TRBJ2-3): GAGVSQSPRYKVTKRGQDVALRCDPISGHVSLYWYRQALGQGPEFLTYFNYEAQQDKSGLPNDRFSAERPEGSISTLTIQRTEQRDSAMYRCASSSGLAPTDTQYFGPGTRLTVL.

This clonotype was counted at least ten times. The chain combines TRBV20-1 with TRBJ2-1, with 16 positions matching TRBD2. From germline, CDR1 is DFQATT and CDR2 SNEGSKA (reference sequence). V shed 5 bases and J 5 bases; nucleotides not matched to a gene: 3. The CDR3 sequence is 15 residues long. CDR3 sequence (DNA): TGCAGTGCTGGGACTAGCGGGAGGGCAGACAATGAGCAGTTCTTC. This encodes CSAGTSGRADNEQFF.

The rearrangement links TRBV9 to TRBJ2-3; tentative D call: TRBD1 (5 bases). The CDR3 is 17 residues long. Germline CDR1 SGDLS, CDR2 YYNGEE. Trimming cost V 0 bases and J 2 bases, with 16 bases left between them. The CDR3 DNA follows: TGTGCCAGCAGCGTAGAGGGGCAACCTACAAACACAGATACGCAGTATTTT. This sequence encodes CASSVEGQPTNTDTQYF.

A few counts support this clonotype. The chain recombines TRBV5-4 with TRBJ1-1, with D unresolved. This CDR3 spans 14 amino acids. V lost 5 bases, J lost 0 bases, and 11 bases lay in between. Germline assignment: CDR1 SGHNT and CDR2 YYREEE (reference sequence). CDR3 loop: CASSRSHMNTEAFF. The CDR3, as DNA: TGTGCCAGCAGTCGAAGCCATATGAACACTGAAGCTTTCTTT.

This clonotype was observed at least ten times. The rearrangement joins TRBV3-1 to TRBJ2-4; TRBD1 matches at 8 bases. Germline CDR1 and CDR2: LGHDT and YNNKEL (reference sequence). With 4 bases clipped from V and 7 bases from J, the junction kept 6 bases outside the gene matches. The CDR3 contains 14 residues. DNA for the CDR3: TGTGCCAGCAGCCCAACAGGGGGAGGCAACATTCAGTACTTC. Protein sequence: CASSPTGGGNIQYF.

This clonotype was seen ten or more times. CDR3 protein: CASSSDRGHFYEQYF. In nucleotides, the CDR3 is TGTGCCAGCAGCTCCGACAGGGGGCATTTCTACGAGCAGTACTTC. V and J are TRBV7-8 and TRBJ2-7; 10 bases align to TRBD1. The CDR3 length is 15 residues. Germline CDR1 and CDR2: SGHVS and FQNEAQ. J lost 3 bases, V lost 4 bases, and 6 bases had no gene match.

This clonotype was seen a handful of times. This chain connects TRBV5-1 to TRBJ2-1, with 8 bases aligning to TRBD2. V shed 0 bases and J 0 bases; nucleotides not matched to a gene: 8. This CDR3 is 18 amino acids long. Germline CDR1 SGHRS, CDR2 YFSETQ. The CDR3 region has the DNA TGCGCCAGCAGCTTGGTAGCTAGCGGGCAAATCTCCTACAATGAGCAGTTCTTC. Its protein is CASSLVASGQISYNEQFF.

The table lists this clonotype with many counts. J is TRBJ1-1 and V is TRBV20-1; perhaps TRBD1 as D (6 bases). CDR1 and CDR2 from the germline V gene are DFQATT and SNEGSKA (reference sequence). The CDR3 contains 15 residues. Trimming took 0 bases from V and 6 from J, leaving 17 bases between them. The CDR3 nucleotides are TGCAGTGCTAGAGATCGACAGGAAGCGACCGCTGAAGCTTTCTTT. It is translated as CSARDRQEATAEAFF.

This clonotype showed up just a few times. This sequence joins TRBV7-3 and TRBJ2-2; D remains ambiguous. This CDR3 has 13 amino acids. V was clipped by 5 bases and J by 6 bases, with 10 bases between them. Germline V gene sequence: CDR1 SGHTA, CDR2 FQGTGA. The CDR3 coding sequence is TGTGCCAGCAGCCCGGAGTGGTCCGGGGAGCTGTTTTTT. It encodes CASSPEWSGELFF. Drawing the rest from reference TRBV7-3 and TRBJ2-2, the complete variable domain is GAGVSQTPSNKVTEKGKYVELRCDPISGHTALYWYRQSLGQGPEFLIYFQGTGAADDSGLPNDRFFAVRPEGSVSTLKIQRTERGDSAVYLCASSPEWSGELFFGEGSRLTVL.

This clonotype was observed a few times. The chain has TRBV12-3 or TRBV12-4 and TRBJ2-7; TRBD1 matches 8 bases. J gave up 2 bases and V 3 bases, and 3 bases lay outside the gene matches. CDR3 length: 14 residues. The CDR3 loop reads CASSFAGGPYEQYF. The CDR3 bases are TGTGCCAGCAGTTTCGCAGGGGGCCCCTACGAGCAGTACTTC.

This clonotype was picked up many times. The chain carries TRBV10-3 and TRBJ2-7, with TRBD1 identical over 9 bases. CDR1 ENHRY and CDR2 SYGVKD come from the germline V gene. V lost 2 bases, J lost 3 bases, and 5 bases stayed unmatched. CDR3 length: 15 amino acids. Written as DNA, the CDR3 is TGTGCCATCAGTGAGGGACAGGGGATCAACTACGAGCAGTACTTC. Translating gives CAISEGQGINYEQYF.